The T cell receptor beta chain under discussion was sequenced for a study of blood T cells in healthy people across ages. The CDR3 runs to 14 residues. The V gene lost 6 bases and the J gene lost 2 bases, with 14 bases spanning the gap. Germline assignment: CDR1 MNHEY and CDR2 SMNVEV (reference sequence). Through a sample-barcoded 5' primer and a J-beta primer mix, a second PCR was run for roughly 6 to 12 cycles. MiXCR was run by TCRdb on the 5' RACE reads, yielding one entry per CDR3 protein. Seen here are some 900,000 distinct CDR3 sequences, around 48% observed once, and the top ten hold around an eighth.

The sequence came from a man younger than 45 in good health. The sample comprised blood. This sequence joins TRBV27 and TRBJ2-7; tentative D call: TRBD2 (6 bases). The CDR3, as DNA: TGTGCCAGCAGCGTAACGGCGGGGACCTACGAGCAGTACTTC. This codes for CASSVTAGTYEQYF.